The 23 T cell receptor beta chains in this list originate from one sample, sequenced in a study of human T cells and chemical hapten exposure. One entry per CDR3 protein results from TCRdb running MiXCR on the RACE reads. The sample holds 38,000 or so distinct CDR3 sequences, roughly 9.5% seen once. Documented time point: patch test 3, about 24 weeks after DPC sensitization. The treatment was: therapeutic diphenylcyclopropenone sensitization with weekly scalp DPC. Unfractionated whole blood was the source of the extracted total RNA. The starting material was whole blood, obtained in connection with sensitization to the hapten diphenylcyclopropenone (DPC). Every receptor here comes from a man aged 50 or older with alopecia areata. Some clones in this sample may be carry-over from other donors' samples.

There are a few counts of this clonotype. A much larger clone is a single base away; this may be a read error. The chain combines TRBV5-4 with TRBJ2-1; 7 bases map to TRBD2. The CDR3 is 14 amino acids. Germline lookup yields CDR1 SGHNT and CDR2 YYREEE (reference sequence). In DNA, the CDR3 is TGTGTCAGCAGCTTGGCCCGCGGGGGCAATGAGCAGTTCTTC. The encoded protein is CVSSLARGGNEQFF.

This clonotype was recorded many times. The chain combines TRBV5-1 with TRBJ2-2, with D hard to call. Germline V gene sequence: CDR1 SGHRS, CDR2 YFSETQ. V was cut by 4 bases and J by 4 bases, with 5 bases left in between. This CDR3 region has 12 residues. Here the CDR3 DNA reads TGCGCCAGCAGCGTCAGCACCGGGGAGCTGTTTTTT. Encoded protein: CASSVSTGELFF.

This clonotype was recorded many times. J is TRBJ2-5 and V is TRBV6-1; D is undetermined. The CDR3 is 16 amino acids. Germline V gives CDR1 MNHNS, CDR2 SASEGT. Trimming shortened V by 0 bases and J by 8 bases, and 19 bases separated the two germline ends. CDR3 region: CASSEATGESPGTQYF. CDR3 coding DNA: TGTGCCAGCAGTGAAGCGACTGGAGAGTCCCCGGGCACCCAGTACTTC.

This clonotype was recorded at least ten times. V gene TRBV7-9 combines with J gene TRBJ1-1; maybe TRBD1 (5 bases). Per the germline V gene, CDR1 is SEHNR and CDR2 is FQNEAQ (reference sequence). The ends were cut back, 11 bases at V and 5 bases at J, with 18 bases in the middle. The CDR3 totals 13 residues. The CDR3 DNA reads as TGTGCCGGACAAGACCCTGTGAGGACTGAAGCTTTCTTT. Translating it yields CAGQDPVRTEAFF.

This clonotype was seen only once. The chain combines TRBV20-1 with TRBJ2-1, with 11 bases that match TRBD2. CDR3 length: 16 amino acids. Germline-derived CDR1 and CDR2 are DFQATT and SNEGSKA (reference sequence). The V gene end was trimmed by 2 bases and the J gene end by 7 bases; junction bases not matched to a gene: 10. CDR3 sequence (DNA): TGCAGTGCTAGACCCGCACTAGCGGGAGAAAAAAATGAGCAGTTCTTC. This gives the protein CSARPALAGEKNEQFF.

This chain links TRBV10-1 with TRBJ1-1; 10 nucleotides line up with TRBD1. The CDR3 loop spans 16 amino acids. Trimming at V came to 4 bases and at J to 5 bases, leaving 10 bases not matched to a gene. Germline CDR1 reads WNHNN; CDR2 reads SYGVQD (reference sequence). CDR3 sequence (DNA): TGCGCCAGCAGTGTGGCAGCGACAGGGGGCAGGACTGAAGCTTTCTTT. Its protein is CASSVAATGGRTEAFF.

This clonotype was picked up many times. The chain recombines TRBV20-1 with TRBJ2-1, with 12 bases identical to TRBD2. The V gene's germline CDR1 is DFQATT and CDR2 SNEGSKA (reference sequence). This CDR3 is 13 amino acids long. In DNA, the CDR3 is TGCAGCGCAGGGACTAGCGGGCCAGGGGGGCAGTTCTTC. Protein product: CSAGTSGPGGQFF.

This clonotype has ten or more counts. The chain links TRBV12-3 or TRBV12-4 to TRBJ2-1; possibly TRBD2 for D (5 bases). Trimming left V 3 bases short and J 2 bases short, with 11 bases between. The CDR3 is 15 amino acids. The CDR3 coding sequence is TGTGCCAGCAGTTTTCAGGACGGGACCTACAATGAGCAGTTCTTC. It encodes CASSFQDGTYNEQFF.

This clonotype occurred many times. The J gene is TRBJ1-5, the V gene TRBV6-5, with TRBD1 matching 7 bases. Germline CDR1 and CDR2: MNHEY and SVGAGI. The ends lost 6 bases at V and 8 bases at J; junction bases unmatched: 10. The CDR3 extends over 14 amino acids. The CDR3 DNA is TGTGCCAGCAGGAACAGGGGCTCCTTCGAGCCCCAGCATTTT. As protein: CASRNRGSFEPQHF.

V and J are TRBV18 and TRBJ2-5, with a tentative D call TRBD1 (5 bases). The CDR3 length is 18 residues. The V gene lost 1 base and the J gene lost 1 base, with 19 bases spanning the gap. Germline V CDR1 and CDR2: KGHSH, LQKENI. CDR3 loop: CASSPQWQGYTSQETQYF. In nucleotides, the CDR3 is TGTGCCAGCTCACCACAATGGCAGGGCTATACTTCCCAAGAGACCCAGTACTTC.

This clonotype appeared many times. The V gene is TRBV6-6, the J gene TRBJ2-7; 7 bases are shared with TRBD1. This CDR3 comprises 14 residues. V gave up 5 bases and J gave up 5 bases; unmatched junction bases: 9. Germline CDR1 is MNHNY and CDR2 is SVGAGI (reference sequence). CDR3 bases: TGTGCCAGCAGTAATACAGGGGTTTGGAACGAGCAGTACTTC. Translation gives CASSNTGVWNEQYF.

V gene TRBV4-1 combines with J gene TRBJ2-1; 7 bases line up with TRBD2. This CDR3 is 16 amino acids long. Losses at the gene ends were 0 bases for V and 7 bases for J; bases not matched to a gene: 9. Germline values: CDR1 MGHRA, CDR2 YSYEKL. The CDR3 region has the DNA TGCGCCAGCAGCCAAGAATGGGGGAGGGCGGGGAATGAGCAGTTCTTC. This codes for CASSQEWGRAGNEQFF.

The chain carries TRBV20-1 and TRBJ2-1, with TRBD1 as a possible D gene (6 bases). CDR3 length: 14 amino acids. The V gene's germline CDR1 is DFQATT and CDR2 SNEGSKA (reference sequence). Deletions cut 2 bases from V and 7 bases from J, with 15 bases between. In nucleotides, the CDR3 is TGCAGTGCTAGAAGGAGAGCAGGGGTTAATGAGCAGTTCTTC. Protein sequence: CSARRRAGVNEQFF.

The chain is built from TRBV12-2 and TRBJ1-3; the DNA was not used to check the table's D call, TRBD1. TRBV12-2 is described as a pseudogene. The CDR3 is 15 residues long. The CDR3: CASRLGDISGNTIYF. CDR3 DNA: TGTGCAAGTCGCTTGGGGGACATCTCTGGAAACACCATATATTTT.

This clonotype was seen ten or more times. The chain combines TRBV11-2 with TRBJ1-2, with D unclear. V was pared by 5 bases and J by 3 bases, with 4 bases between. Germline assignment: CDR1 SGHAT and CDR2 FQNNGV. This CDR3 comprises 11 residues. CDR3 in DNA: TGTGCCAGCAGCATTTACTATGGCTACACCTTC. Translation: CASSIYYGYTF. Filled out from reference TRBV11-2 and TRBJ1-2, the complete variable domain reads EAGVAQSPRYKIIEKRQSVAFWCNPISGHATLYWYQQILGQGPKLLIQFQNNGVVDDSQLPKDRFSAERLKGVDSTLKIQPAKLEDSAVYLCASSIYYGYTFGSGTRLTVV.

This clonotype was detected ten times or more. The V and J genes are TRBV7-2 and TRBJ1-6; 8 bases map to TRBD1. CDR3 length equals 16 residues. J was trimmed by 7 bases and V by 5 bases; bases with no gene match: 10. Per the germline V gene, CDR1 is SGHTA and CDR2 is FQGNSA. The CDR3 bases are TGTGCCAGCAGCACGCGGACAGGGAGAGTGAATTCACCCCTCCACTTT. Translating it yields CASSTRTGRVNSPLHF.

This clonotype has at least ten counts. CDR3 coding DNA: TGTGCCAGCAGCTTAGACAGCTCCTACGAGCAGTACTTC. It yields the protein CASSLDSSYEQYF. The gene calls are TRBV11-3 and TRBJ2-7; no firm D call. Germline V gives CDR1 SGHNT, CDR2 YENEEA. V lost 0 bases and J 0 bases, leaving 3 bases between the germline ends. This CDR3 contains 13 residues.

Ten or more counts support this clonotype. The chain is built from TRBV11-2 and TRBJ1-1; 11 nucleotides align to TRBD1. J lost 4 bases, V lost 5 bases, and 6 bases had no gene match. The length of the CDR3 is 15 residues. Germline V CDR1 and CDR2: SGHAT, FQNNGV. The CDR3 region is CASSPRTGGITEAFF. The CDR3 bases are TGTGCCAGCAGCCCCAGGACAGGGGGCATCACTGAAGCTTTCTTT.

This rearrangement joins TRBV19 to TRBJ2-1; no firm D call. V was clipped by 4 bases and J by 0 bases, with 10 bases between them. The CDR3 is made up of 15 amino acids. Germline V gene lookup returns CDR1 LNHDA and CDR2 SQIVND (reference sequence). The CDR3 sequence: CASSTSRSSYNEQFF. CDR3 DNA sequence: TGTGCCAGTAGTACCAGCCGGAGCTCCTACAATGAGCAGTTCTTC.

This clonotype came up many times. The chain couples TRBV29-1 to TRBJ1-1; D unclear. Germline V CDR1 and CDR2: SQVTM, ANQGSEA. This CDR3 comprises 11 residues. Between the trimmed V and J ends, which lost 2 bases and 8 bases, there was a span of 9 bases. The CDR3: CSVEPRNEAFF. DNA for the CDR3: TGCAGCGTTGAACCTCGGAACGAAGCTTTCTTT. The entire variable domain, with the rest obtained from reference TRBV29-1 and TRBJ1-1, is as follows: SAVISQKPSRDICQRGTSLTIQCQVDSQVTMMFWYRQQPGQSLTLIATANQGSEATYESGFVIDKFPISRPNLTFSTLTVSNMSPEDSSIYLCSVEPRNEAFFGQGTRLTVV.

This clonotype was counted a few times. This sequence joins TRBV7-9 and TRBJ2-1; 10 bases map to TRBD2. Looked up from germline, CDR1 is SEHNR and CDR2 is FQNEAQ (reference sequence). This CDR3 is 15 amino acids long. The J segment lost 2 bases and the V segment lost 5 bases, leaving 3 bases of the junction unmatched. The CDR3 reads CASSLGLAAYNEQFF. As DNA, the CDR3 is TGTGCCAGCAGCCTAGGACTAGCGGCCTACAATGAGCAGTTCTTC.

This clonotype was seen ten or more times. V gene TRBV7-9 combines with J gene TRBJ2-1; 9 bases are shared with TRBD2. The CDR3 extends over 17 amino acids. In germline, CDR1 is SEHNR, CDR2 FQNEAQ (reference sequence). J lost 3 bases, V lost 1 base, and 7 bases had no gene match. The CDR3 sequence is CASSLDIAGVNYNEQFF. In nucleotides, the CDR3 is TGTGCCAGCAGCTTAGACATAGCGGGAGTCAACTACAATGAGCAGTTCTTC.

In its sample, this clonotype was seen many times. The rearrangement links TRBV11-2 to TRBJ2-7; 8 bases match TRBD1. Losses at the gene ends were 4 bases for V and 6 bases for J; bases not matched to a gene: 5. Germline CDR1 SGHAT, CDR2 FQNNGV. CDR3 length: 13 residues. The CDR3 DNA reads TGTGCCAGCAGCTGGGACAGGAGTGCCGAGCAGTACTTC. Residues: CASSWDRSAEQYF.